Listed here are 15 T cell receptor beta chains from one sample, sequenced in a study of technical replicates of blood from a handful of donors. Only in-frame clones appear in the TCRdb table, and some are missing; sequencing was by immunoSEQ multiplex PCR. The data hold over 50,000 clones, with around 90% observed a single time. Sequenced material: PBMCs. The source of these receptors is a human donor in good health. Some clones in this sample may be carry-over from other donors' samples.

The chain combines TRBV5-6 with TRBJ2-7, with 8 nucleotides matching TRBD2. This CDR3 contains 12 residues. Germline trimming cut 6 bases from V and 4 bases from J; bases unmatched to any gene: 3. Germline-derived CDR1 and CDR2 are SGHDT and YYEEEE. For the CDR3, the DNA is TGTGCCAGCACTCGGGAGGGGTACGAGCAGTACTTC. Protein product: CASTREGYEQYF.

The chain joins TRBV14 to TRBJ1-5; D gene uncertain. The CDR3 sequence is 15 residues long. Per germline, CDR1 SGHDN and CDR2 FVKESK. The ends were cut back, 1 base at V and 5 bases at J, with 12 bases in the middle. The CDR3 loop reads CASSQAGRKHQPQHF. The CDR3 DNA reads TGTGCCAGCAGCCAAGCAGGTCGAAAACATCAGCCCCAGCATTTT.

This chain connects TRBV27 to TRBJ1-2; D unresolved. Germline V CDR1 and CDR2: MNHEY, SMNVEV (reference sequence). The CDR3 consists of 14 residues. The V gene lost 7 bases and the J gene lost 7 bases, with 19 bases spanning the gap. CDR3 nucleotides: TGTGCCAGCACTACCTTCACCGGTTTTATTGGCTACACCTTC. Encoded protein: CASTTFTGFIGYTF.

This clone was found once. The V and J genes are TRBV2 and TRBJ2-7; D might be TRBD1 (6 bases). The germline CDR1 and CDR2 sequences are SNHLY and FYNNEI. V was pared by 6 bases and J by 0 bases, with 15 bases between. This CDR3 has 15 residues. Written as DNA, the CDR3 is TGTGCCAGCAGAGTCGGGGCAGGGGCCTCCTACGAGCAGTACTTC. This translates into CASRVGAGASYEQYF.

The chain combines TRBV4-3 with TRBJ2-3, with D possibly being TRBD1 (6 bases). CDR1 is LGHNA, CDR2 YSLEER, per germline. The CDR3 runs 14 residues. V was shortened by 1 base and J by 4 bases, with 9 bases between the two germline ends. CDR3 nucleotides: TGCGCCAGCAGCCAAGCGACAGGCCCAGATACGCAGTATTTT. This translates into CASSQATGPDTQYF.

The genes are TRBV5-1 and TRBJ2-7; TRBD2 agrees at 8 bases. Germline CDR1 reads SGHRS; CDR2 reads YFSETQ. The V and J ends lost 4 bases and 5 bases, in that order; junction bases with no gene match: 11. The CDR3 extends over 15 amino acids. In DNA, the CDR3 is TGCGCCAGCAGCCCGGGGGGGGCTAAATCTAACGAGCAGTACTTC. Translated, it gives CASSPGGAKSNEQYF.

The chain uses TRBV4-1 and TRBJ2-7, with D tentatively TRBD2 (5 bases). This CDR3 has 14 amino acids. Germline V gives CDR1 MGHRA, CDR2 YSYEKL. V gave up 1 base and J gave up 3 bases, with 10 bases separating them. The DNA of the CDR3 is TGCGCCAGCAGCCAAGGGACGGGATTCTACGAGCAGTACTTC. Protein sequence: CASSQGTGFYEQYF.

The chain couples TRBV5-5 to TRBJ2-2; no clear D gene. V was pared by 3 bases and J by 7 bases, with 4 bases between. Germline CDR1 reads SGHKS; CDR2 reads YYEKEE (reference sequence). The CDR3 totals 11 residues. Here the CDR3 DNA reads TGTGCCAGCAGCTCCGGCGGGGAGCTGTTTTTT. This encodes CASSSGGELFF. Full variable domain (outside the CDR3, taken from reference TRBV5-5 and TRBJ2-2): DAGVTQSPTHLIKTRGQQVTLRCSPISGHKSVSWYQQVLGQGPQFIFQYYEKEERGRGNFPDRFSARQFPNYSSELNVNALLLGDSALYLCASSSGGELFFGEGSRLTVL.

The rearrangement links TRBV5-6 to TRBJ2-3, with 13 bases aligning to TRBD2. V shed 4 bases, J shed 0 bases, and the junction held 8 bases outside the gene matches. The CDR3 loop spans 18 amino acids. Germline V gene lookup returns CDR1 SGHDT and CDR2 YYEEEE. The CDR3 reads CASSVGLAGQSSTDTQYF. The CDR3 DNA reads TGTGCCAGCAGCGTGGGACTAGCGGGGCAATCTAGCACAGATACGCAGTATTTT.

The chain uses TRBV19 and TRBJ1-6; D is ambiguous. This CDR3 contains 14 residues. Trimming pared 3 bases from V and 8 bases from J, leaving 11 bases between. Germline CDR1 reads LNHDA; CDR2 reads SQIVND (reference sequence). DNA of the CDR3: TGTGCCAGTAGTATTTCGGGGTTTGATTCACCCCTCCACTTT. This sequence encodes CASSISGFDSPLHF. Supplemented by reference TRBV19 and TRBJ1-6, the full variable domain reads DGGITQSPKYLFRKEGQNVTLSCEQNLNHDAMYWYRQDPGQGLRLIYYSQIVNDFQKGDIAEGYSVSREKKESFPLTVTSAQKNPTAFYLCASSISGFDSPLHFGNGTRLTVT.

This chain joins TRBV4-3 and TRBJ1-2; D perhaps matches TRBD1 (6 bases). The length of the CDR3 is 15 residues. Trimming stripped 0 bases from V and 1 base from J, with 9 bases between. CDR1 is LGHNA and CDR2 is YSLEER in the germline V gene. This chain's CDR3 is CASSQDIRGNYGYTF. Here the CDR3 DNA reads TGCGCCAGCAGCCAAGATATCAGGGGTAACTATGGCTACACCTTC.

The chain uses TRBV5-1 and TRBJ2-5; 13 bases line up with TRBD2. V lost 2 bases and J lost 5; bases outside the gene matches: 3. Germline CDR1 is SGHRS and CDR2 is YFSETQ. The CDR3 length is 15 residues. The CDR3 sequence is CASSLLAGGLETQYF. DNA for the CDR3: TGCGCCAGCAGCTTACTAGCGGGGGGGCTGGAGACCCAGTACTTC.

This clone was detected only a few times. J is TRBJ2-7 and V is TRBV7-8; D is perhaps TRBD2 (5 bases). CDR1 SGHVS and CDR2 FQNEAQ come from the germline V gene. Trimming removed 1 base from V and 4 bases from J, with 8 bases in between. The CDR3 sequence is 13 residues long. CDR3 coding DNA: TGTGCCAGCAGCTTAGAATGGGAGTACGAGCAGTACTTC. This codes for CASSLEWEYEQYF.

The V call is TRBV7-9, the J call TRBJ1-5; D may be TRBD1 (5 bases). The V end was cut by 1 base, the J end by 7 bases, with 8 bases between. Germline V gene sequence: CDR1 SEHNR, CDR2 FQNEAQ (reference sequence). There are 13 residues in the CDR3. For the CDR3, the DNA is TGTGCCAGCAGCTTAGACAGGCTGCAGCCCCAGCATTTT. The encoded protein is CASSLDRLQPQHF.

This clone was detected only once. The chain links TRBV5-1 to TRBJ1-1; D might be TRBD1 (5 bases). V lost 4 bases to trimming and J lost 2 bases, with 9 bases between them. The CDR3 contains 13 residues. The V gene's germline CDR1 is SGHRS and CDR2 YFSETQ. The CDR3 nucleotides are TGCGCCAGCAGCAGGGGTCCCAACACTGAAGCTTTCTTT. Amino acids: CASSRGPNTEAFF. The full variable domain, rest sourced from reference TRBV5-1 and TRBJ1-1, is KAGVTQTPRYLIKTRGQQVTLSCSPISGHRSVSWYQQTPGQGLQFLFEYFSETQRNKGNFPGRFSGRQFSNSRSEMNVSTLELGDSALYLCASSRGPNTEAFFGQGTRLTVV.